Below, 27 T cell receptor beta chains from the same sample are listed, as sequenced in a study of human thymus T cells. Corrective heart surgery yielded the resections from which the thymus tissue came. Measured with immunoSEQ multiplex PCR; TCRdb has only the in-frame clones, and not every one. The sample contains roughly 86,000 clones, just over 95% of which appear only once. The specimen was thymus tissue. The receptor source for this set is a boy under three years old with a congenital heart defect but otherwise immunologically healthy.

The chain combines TRBV10-3 with TRBJ2-7; 8 nucleotides match TRBD1. Germline assignment: CDR1 ENHRY and CDR2 SYGVKD. CDR3 size: 17 residues. J lost 3 bases, V lost 0 bases, and 10 bases had no gene match. This chain's CDR3 is CAISESKDRVHIYEQYF. The CDR3 DNA is TGTGCCATCAGTGAGTCTAAGGACAGGGTGCATATCTACGAGCAGTACTTC.

The chain carries TRBV5-1 and TRBJ1-1, with D possibly TRBD1 on 6 matching bases. The CDR3 totals 15 residues. CDR1 is SGHRS and CDR2 is YFSETQ in the germline V gene. V gave up 2 bases and J gave up 2 bases, with 13 bases separating them. The CDR3 DNA reads TGCGCCAGCAGCTTAGTCGACAGGTTTAACACTGAAGCTTTCTTT. The encoded protein is CASSLVDRFNTEAFF. Full variable domain (missing parts from reference TRBV5-1 and TRBJ1-1): KAGVTQTPRYLIKTRGQQVTLSCSPISGHRSVSWYQQTPGQGLQFLFEYFSETQRNKGNFPGRFSGRQFSNSRSEMNVSTLELGDSALYLCASSLVDRFNTEAFFGQGTRLTVV.

The J gene is TRBJ1-2, the V gene TRBV29-1; D not resolved. Trimming removed 3 bases from V and 0 bases from J, with 8 bases in between. Germline V gene lookup returns CDR1 SQVTM and CDR2 ANQGSEA. This CDR3 comprises 13 residues. This chain's CDR3 is CSVEAAANYGYTF. The DNA of the CDR3 is TGCAGCGTTGAGGCAGCGGCTAACTATGGCTACACCTTC.

The chain couples TRBV28 to TRBJ2-6; 7 bases agree with TRBD1. Germline V gives CDR1 MDHEN, CDR2 SYDVKM. The junction had 7 bases not matched to a gene; V was cut back by 6 bases and J by 2 bases. This CDR3 has 16 amino acids. CDR3 region: CASRADRPTGANVLTF. CDR3 coding DNA: TGTGCCAGCAGAGCGGACAGGCCTACTGGGGCCAACGTCCTGACTTTC.

The V gene is TRBV7-9, the J gene TRBJ1-4, with TRBD1 matching 7 bases. The ends lost 5 bases at V and 0 bases at J; junction bases unmatched: 9. Germline V gives CDR1 SEHNR, CDR2 FQNEAQ (reference sequence). The CDR3 sequence is 17 residues long. The CDR3 bases are TGTGCCAGCAGCATCCGGACAGGCGTTGCAACTAATGAAAAACTGTTTTTT. Encoded protein: CASSIRTGVATNEKLFF.

V usage is TRBV7-9 and J usage is TRBJ1-2; D gene unclear. The germline V gene encodes CDR1 SEHNR and CDR2 FQNEAQ (reference sequence). There are 16 residues in the CDR3. Trimming removed 5 bases from V and 3 bases from J, with 19 bases in between. This CDR3 reads CASSRLLGTADYGYTF. DNA for the CDR3: TGTGCCAGCAGCCGCCTCTTGGGAACCGCCGACTATGGCTACACCTTC.

J is TRBJ2-7 and V is TRBV6-5; TRBD2 might be the D (6 bases). The CDR3 sequence is 15 residues long. CDR1 and CDR2 (germline): MNHEY, SVGAGI. Trimming removed 0 bases from V and 0 bases from J, with 9 bases in between. The CDR3: CASSYSPSASYEQYF. The DNA for the CDR3 is TGTGCCAGCAGTTACTCGCCTAGCGCCTCCTACGAGCAGTACTTC.

V and J are TRBV7-6 and TRBJ2-3; tentative D call: TRBD2 (6 bases). Germline V gene lookup returns CDR1 SGHVS and CDR2 FNYEAQ. V lost 5 bases and J lost 1, with 19 bases in between. This CDR3 region has 17 residues. In DNA form, the CDR3 reads TGTGCCAGCAGCCCCCCCGGGAGCGGGTGTCGCACAGATACGCAGTATTTT. This codes for CASSPPGSGCRTDTQYF.

V usage is TRBV29-1 and J usage is TRBJ2-7, with D hard to call. The CDR3 has 16 residues. V was clipped by 4 bases and J by 5 bases, with 24 bases between them. Germline V CDR1 and CDR2: SQVTM, ANQGSEA. CDR3 in amino acids: CSVGGCVAAPCHEQYF. For the CDR3, the DNA is TGCAGCGTTGGAGGTTGTGTCGCAGCCCCCTGCCACGAGCAGTACTTC.

The chain has TRBV27 and TRBJ2-5, with D unclear. The V and J ends lost 2 bases and 1 base respectively, with 5 bases between them. The germline CDR1 and CDR2 sequences are MNHEY and SMNVEV (reference sequence). This CDR3 comprises 13 residues. The CDR3 sequence is CASSLGLQETQYF. The CDR3 bases are TGTGCCAGCAGTTTAGGGCTCCAAGAGACCCAGTACTTC.

The V call is TRBV6-1, the J call TRBJ2-4; D call uncertain. Between the trimmed V and J ends, which lost 4 bases and 2 bases, there was a span of 9 bases. The CDR3 has 14 amino acids. Per the germline V gene, CDR1 is MNHNS and CDR2 is SASEGT. CDR3 in amino acids: CASSAPFSKNIQYF. Written as DNA, the CDR3 is TGTGCCAGCAGTGCCCCTTTTTCCAAAAACATTCAGTACTTC.

The V and J genes are TRBV4-3 and TRBJ2-6, with 7 nucleotides matching TRBD1. This CDR3 is built from 18 residues. CDR1 is LGHNA, CDR2 YSLEER, per germline. After removal of 3 bases from V and 0 bases from J, the junction contained 8 bases not matched to a gene. The CDR3 region has the DNA TGCGCCAGCAGCCATTGGGGACAGTCGCTCTCTGGGGCCAACGTCCTGACTTTC. This translates into CASSHWGQSLSGANVLTF.

V usage is TRBV4-1 and J usage is TRBJ2-3; the D is unclear. Germline V gives CDR1 MGHRA, CDR2 YSYEKL. The CDR3 length is 17 residues. V dropped 5 bases and J dropped 0 bases, with 18 bases sitting between them. The CDR3 sequence: CASSSPFGPVSTDTQYF. The CDR3 DNA reads TGCGCCAGCAGCTCTCCCTTTGGACCAGTAAGCACAGATACGCAGTATTTT.

The chain employs TRBV2 and TRBJ2-1, with 7 bases fitting TRBD1. V trimming: 4 bases; J trimming: 5 bases; junction bases outside the gene matches: 11. Germline assignment: CDR1 SNHLY and CDR2 FYNNEI. The CDR3 is 16 amino acids. As DNA, the CDR3 is TGTGCCAGCAGTGCAACGGGACAGATCCTTAACAATGAGCAGTTCTTC. It encodes CASSATGQILNNEQFF.

This clone was picked up one time. The chain carries TRBV27 and TRBJ2-1; D is unclear. This CDR3 contains 16 residues. Germline V lookup: CDR1 MNHEY, CDR2 SMNVEV (reference sequence). V gave up 2 bases and J gave up 0 bases, with 11 bases separating them. DNA of the CDR3: TGTGCCAGCAGTTTAGCTACGATAAGCTCCTACAATGAGCAGTTCTTC. Amino acid sequence: CASSLATISSYNEQFF.

This sequence joins TRBV27 and TRBJ2-7, with 9 bases matching TRBD1. V lost 5 bases and J lost 6; bases outside the gene matches: 11. The CDR3 is 15 residues long. In germline, CDR1 is MNHEY, CDR2 SMNVEV (reference sequence). In DNA form, the CDR3 reads TGTGCCAGCAGTGACCCCGGGACAGGGCTCGTCGAGCAGTACTTC. Translation gives CASSDPGTGLVEQYF.

The chain has TRBV5-5 and TRBJ2-3; the D is unclear. V lost 0 bases and J lost 0, with 14 bases in between. This CDR3 has 17 amino acids. CDR1 is SGHKS and CDR2 is YYEKEE in the germline V gene (reference sequence). The CDR3 loop reads CASSLGARPTSTDTQYF. CDR3 DNA: TGTGCCAGCAGCTTGGGGGCTAGACCTACTAGCACAGATACGCAGTATTTT.

The chain couples TRBV19 to TRBJ2-7, with TRBD1 identical over 8 bases. The V gene end was trimmed by 3 bases and the J gene end by 1 base; junction bases not matched to a gene: 8. This CDR3 region has 16 residues. The germline CDR1 and CDR2 sequences are LNHDA and SQIVND (reference sequence). CDR3 loop: CASSIQCTGGSYEQYF. CDR3 DNA: TGTGCCAGTAGTATCCAGTGCACAGGGGGATCCTACGAGCAGTACTTC.

The chain uses TRBV7-9 and TRBJ2-5; 7 bases map to TRBD1. Germline lookup yields CDR1 SEHNR and CDR2 FQNEAQ (reference sequence). This CDR3 contains 16 residues. The junction had 8 bases not matched to a gene; V was cut back by 2 bases and J by 2 bases. The CDR3 coding sequence is TGTGCCAGCAGCTTACCCGACAGGGCCCTACAAGAGACCCAGTACTTC. The encoded protein is CASSLPDRALQETQYF.

The J gene is TRBJ1-1, the V gene TRBV30; the D gene is possibly TRBD1 (6 bases). This CDR3 is built from 14 residues. With 4 bases removed from V and 3 bases from J, the gap between germline ends came to 15 bases. Germline CDR1 GTSNPN, CDR2 SVGIG (reference sequence). The CDR3 DNA follows: TGTGCCTGGATCCGTTACAGGGAGGACACTGAAGCTTTCTTT. Its protein product is CAWIRYREDTEAFF. Full variable domain (remainder filled in from reference TRBV30 and TRBJ1-1): SQTIHQWPATLVQPVGSPLSLECTVEGTSNPNLYWYRQAAGRGLQLLFYSVGIGQISSEVPQNLSASRPQDRQFILSSKKLLLSDSGFYLCAWIRYREDTEAFFGQGTRLTVV.

The table lists this clone with a count of one. This rearrangement joins TRBV7-8 to TRBJ2-5; D might be TRBD1 (6 bases). CDR3 size: 14 residues. CDR1 and CDR2 (germline): SGHVS, FQNEAQ. V was clipped by 5 bases and J by 1 base, with 11 bases between them. Here the CDR3 DNA reads TGTGCCAGCAGCCCAGGGGATCCCCAAGAGACCCAGTACTTC. Residues: CASSPGDPQETQYF.

The chain employs TRBV27 and TRBJ2-3; 10 positions agree with TRBD2. CDR1 MNHEY and CDR2 SMNVEV come from the germline V gene (reference sequence). V gave up 6 bases and J gave up 2 bases; unmatched junction bases: 5. This CDR3 region has 15 residues. CDR3 sequence reads: CASSLAGGTTDTQYF. CDR3 nucleotide sequence: TGTGCCAGCAGCTTAGCGGGGGGAACCACAGATACGCAGTATTTT.

This clone was detected only once. The chain combines TRBV28 with TRBJ2-3, with D perhaps matching TRBD1 (5 bases). The CDR3 is made up of 15 amino acids. Trimming stripped 1 base from V and 2 bases from J, with 10 bases between. Germline values: CDR1 MDHEN, CDR2 SYDVKM. The CDR3 coding sequence is TGTGCCAGCAGTTTATCAGGGAACTACACAGATACGCAGTATTTT. Protein sequence: CASSLSGNYTDTQYF.

This chain's CDR3 is CASSLNAGTRNATGKDIQYF. CDR3 bases: TGTGCCAGCAGCCTTAACGCCGGGACTAGAAATGCCACGGGAAAAGACATTCAGTACTTC. This sequence joins TRBV14 and TRBJ2-4; 8 bases are a match to TRBD2. The CDR3 is made up of 20 amino acids. Germline V gene data show CDR1 as SGHDN and CDR2 as FVKESK. The junction had 25 bases not matched to a gene; V was cut back by 4 bases and J by 8 bases.

J is TRBJ2-1 and V is TRBV28, with TRBD1 matching over 9 bases. This CDR3 comprises 14 residues. In germline, CDR1 is MDHEN, CDR2 SYDVKM. Trimming cost V 4 bases and J 7 bases; bases outside gene matches: 5. The CDR3 reads CASSSGQGSNEQFF. CDR3 DNA sequence: TGTGCCAGCAGTTCGGGACAGGGCTCAAATGAGCAGTTCTTC.

The chain joins TRBV25-1 to TRBJ1-4; D gene uncertain. There are 12 residues in the CDR3. The ends were cut back, 1 base at V and 11 bases at J, with 8 bases in the middle. Germline-derived CDR1 and CDR2 are MGHDK and SYGVNS. The CDR3 coding sequence is TGTGCCAGCAGTGAATCAGGAGGGAAACTGTTTTTT. It translates to CASSESGGKLFF.

The chain recombines TRBV29-1 with TRBJ2-3; 7 nucleotides agree with TRBD2. V shed 3 bases, J shed 1 base, and the junction held 1 base outside the gene matches. The CDR3 loop spans 13 amino acids. Germline-derived CDR1 and CDR2 are SQVTM and ANQGSEA. CDR3 loop: CSVELAGTDTQYF. The DNA of the CDR3 is TGCAGCGTTGAGCTAGCGGGCACAGATACGCAGTATTTT.